This entry lists 17 T cell receptor beta chains sequenced from one sample in a study of cytomegalovirus exposure and HLA in healthy donors. The primer mix had 60 Vbeta and 13 Jbeta primers. The table came from immunoSEQ multiplex PCR; TCRdb's copy has only in-frame clones and leaves some out. The sample lists 90,000 or so clones, around 79% occurring once. The sample comprised PBMCs. These receptors were collected from a female donor in good health and CMV-seronegative.

The chain couples TRBV25-1 to TRBJ1-5; 9 bases are shared with TRBD1. The trim removed 2 bases at V and 6 bases at J, leaving 5 bases unmatched. CDR1 and CDR2 (germline): MGHDK, SYGVNS. The CDR3 is 15 residues long. This chain's CDR3 is CASSEGDRVGQPQHF. DNA of the CDR3: TGTGCCAGCAGTGAAGGGGACAGGGTGGGTCAGCCCCAGCATTTT.

The V call is TRBV5-6, the J call TRBJ1-5, with D possibly matching TRBD1 (6 bases). The CDR3 extends over 14 amino acids. The V end was cut by 2 bases, the J end by 3 bases, with 9 bases between. In germline, CDR1 is SGHDT, CDR2 YYEEEE. Written as DNA, the CDR3 is TGTGCCAGCAGCTTCGGACAGAACAATCAGCCCCAGCATTTT. Encoded protein: CASSFGQNNQPQHF.

This chain connects TRBV11-1 to TRBJ1-4, with 7 bases fitting TRBD1. V lost 2 bases and J lost 5; bases outside the gene matches: 8. The CDR3 is made up of 16 amino acids. Germline assignment: CDR1 SGHAT and CDR2 FQDESV (reference sequence). CDR3 amino acids: CASSLNSGQINEKLFF. The CDR3 DNA sequence: TGTGCCAGCAGCTTAAACTCGGGACAGATCAATGAAAAACTGTTTTTT. Using reference TRBV11-1 and TRBJ1-4 for the parts outside the CDR3, the full variable domain is EAEVAQSPRYKITEKSQAVAFWCDPISGHATLYWYRQILGQGPELLVQFQDESVVDDSQLPKDRFSAERLKGVDSTLKIQPAELGDSAMYLCASSLNSGQINEKLFFGSGTQLSVL.

To note about this clone: One end of the junction does not line up with germline, which may come from a read error. The DNA for the CDR3 is TGTGCTAGCAGCTTAACGAGGGGACAGGCCGAGCAGTTCTTC. It is translated as CASSLTRGQAEQFF. The rearrangement joins TRBV7-7 to TRBJ2-1; 8 bases fit TRBD1. The V gene's germline CDR1 is SSHAT and CDR2 FNYEAQ (reference sequence). This CDR3 region has 14 residues. The full variable domain, in which reference TRBV7-7 and TRBJ2-1 provide the parts outside the CDR3, is GAGVSQSPRYKVTKRGQDVTLRCDPISSHATLYWYQQALGQGPEFLTYFNYEAQPDKSGLPSDRFSAERPEGSISTLTIQRTEQRDSAMYRCASSLTRGQAEQFFGPGTRLTVL.

This clone was counted a single time. The rearrangement joins TRBV6-4 to TRBJ2-2; D unclear. The V and J ends lost 3 bases and 0 bases respectively, with 11 bases between them. This CDR3 region has 16 residues. Germline values: CDR1 MRHNA, CDR2 SNTAGT. CDR3 nucleotides: TGTGCCAGCAGTGATAGGCACAGATCGAACACCGGGGAGCTGTTTTTT. This translates into CASSDRHRSNTGELFF.

This rearrangement joins TRBV2 to TRBJ1-1; D gene uncertain. Germline CDR1 is SNHLY and CDR2 is FYNNEI. The CDR3 is 17 amino acids. Deletions cut 0 bases from V and 0 bases from J, with 14 bases between. Written as DNA, the CDR3 is TGTGCCAGCAGTGAAGCTGGACGTGGAGGGATGAACACTGAAGCTTTCTTT. This encodes CASSEAGRGGMNTEAFF.

This clone was counted once. The chain joins TRBV2 to TRBJ2-7, with 8 bases identical to TRBD2. Germline CDR1 and CDR2: SNHLY and FYNNEI. J was trimmed by 2 bases and V by 10 bases; bases with no gene match: 10. The CDR3 runs 14 residues. The chain's CDR3 is CATNSGTNPYEQYF. DNA of the CDR3: TGTGCCACGAATAGCGGGACAAATCCCTACGAGCAGTACTTC.

The sample holds one count of this clone. The junction departs from germline at one end; a sequencing error may be responsible. The chain's CDR3 is CASRRGLAGGRNPTYTQYF. The DNA for the CDR3 is TGTGCCAGCAGAAGGGGTTTAGCGGGAGGTCGAAACCCCACATATACGCAGTATTTT. The chain uses TRBV2 and TRBJ2-3, with 10 bases identical to TRBD2. CDR3 length: 19 residues. Germline V gene sequence: CDR1 SNHLY, CDR2 FYNNEI.

This chain connects TRBV5-8 to TRBJ2-7; D perhaps matches TRBD1 (7 bases). The V gene's germline CDR1 is SGHTS and CDR2 YDEGEE. Between the trimmed V and J ends, which lost 1 base and 2 bases, there was a span of 13 bases. There are 15 residues in the CDR3. The CDR3 DNA reads as TGTGCCAGCAGCTTGAAACAGGGGAGGACCTACGAGCAGTACTTC. This encodes CASSLKQGRTYEQYF.

This clone was counted a few times. V and J are TRBV19 and TRBJ1-1; 10 bases fit TRBD1. CDR1 and CDR2 (germline): LNHDA, SQIVND (reference sequence). The CDR3 contains 13 residues. V gave up 5 bases and J gave up 7 bases; unmatched junction bases: 4. The CDR3 coding sequence is TGTGCCAGTAGTGGGACAGGGGTTGGTGAAGCTTTCTTT. It encodes CASSGTGVGEAFF.

CDR3 loop: CASSLAGQGANEQFF. In DNA form, the CDR3 reads TGCGCCAGCAGCCTAGCAGGACAGGGGGCCAATGAGCAGTTCTTC. The chain joins TRBV5-1 to TRBJ2-1; TRBD1 matches 11 bases. The CDR3 runs to 15 residues. Germline V CDR1 and CDR2: SGHRS, YFSETQ. The ends lost 4 bases at V and 6 bases at J; junction bases unmatched: 6.

This rearrangement joins TRBV6-1 to TRBJ2-7, with D possibly being TRBD2 (5 bases). The germline V gene encodes CDR1 MNHNS and CDR2 SASEGT. V lost 5 bases to trimming and J lost 0 bases, with 8 bases between them. This CDR3 contains 13 residues. CDR3 nucleotide sequence: TGTGCCAGCAGTCGGACTTCCTCCTACGAGCAGTACTTC. It translates to CASSRTSSYEQYF.

This clone was counted once. The chain has TRBV7-8 and TRBJ1-5; 7 bases align to TRBD1. Per germline, CDR1 SGHVS and CDR2 FQNEAQ. This CDR3 is built from 15 residues. Trimming cost V 6 bases and J 1 base; bases outside gene matches: 6. DNA for the CDR3: TGTGCCAGCAGAATAGACAGGGAGAGCAATCAGCCCCAGCATTTT. This encodes CASRIDRESNQPQHF.

The rearrangement links TRBV29-1 to TRBJ1-2; D is unclear. Per germline, CDR1 SQVTM and CDR2 ANQGSEA. V was clipped by 0 bases and J by 4 bases, with 6 bases between them. This CDR3 is built from 12 residues. CDR3 sequence reads: CSVEDSTYGYTF. In nucleotides, the CDR3 is TGCAGCGTTGAAGATAGCACCTATGGCTACACCTTC.

The V and J genes are TRBV9 and TRBJ2-7; 8 positions agree with TRBD1. The CDR3 consists of 16 residues. Germline V gene lookup returns CDR1 SGDLS and CDR2 YYNGEE. V was pared by 0 bases and J by 2 bases, with 7 bases of the junction left unmatched. The CDR3 protein is CASSVGGTGLPYEQYF. CDR3 bases: TGTGCCAGCAGCGTAGGAGGGACAGGACTCCCCTACGAGCAGTACTTC.

The chain joins TRBV4-1 to TRBJ2-7, with D unclear. CDR1 is MGHRA, CDR2 YSYEKL, per germline. The V gene lost 4 bases and the J gene lost 1 base, with 17 bases spanning the gap. The CDR3 sequence is 16 residues long. The CDR3 DNA follows: TGCGCCAGCAGCCCCGAGGTCCTTGGATGGTCCTACGAGCAGTACTTC. Amino acids: CASSPEVLGWSYEQYF.

This rearrangement joins TRBV6-5 to TRBJ2-7, with D possibly TRBD2 on 6 matching bases. This CDR3 has 13 amino acids. Germline V gives CDR1 MNHEY, CDR2 SVGAGI. V was cut by 6 bases and J by 4 bases, with 13 bases left in between. The CDR3 nucleotides are TGTGCCAGCAGGCCCGTGGGGGGATACGAGCAGTACTTC. It specifies CASRPVGGYEQYF.